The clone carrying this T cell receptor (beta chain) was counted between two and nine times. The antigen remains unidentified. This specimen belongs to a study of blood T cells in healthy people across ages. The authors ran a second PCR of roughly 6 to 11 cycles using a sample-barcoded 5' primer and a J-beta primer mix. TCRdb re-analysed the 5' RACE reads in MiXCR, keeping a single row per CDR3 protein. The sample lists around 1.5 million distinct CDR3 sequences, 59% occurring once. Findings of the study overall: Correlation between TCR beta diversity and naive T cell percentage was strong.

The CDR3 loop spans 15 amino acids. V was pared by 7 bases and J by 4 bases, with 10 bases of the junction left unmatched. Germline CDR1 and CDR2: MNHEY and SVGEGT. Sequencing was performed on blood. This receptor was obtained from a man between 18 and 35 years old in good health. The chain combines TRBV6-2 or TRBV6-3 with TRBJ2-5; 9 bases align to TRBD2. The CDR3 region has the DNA TGTGCCAGCATGGATAGCGGGGGCCCCAGAGAGACCCAGTACTTC. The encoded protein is CASMDSGGPRETQYF.